This TCR beta chain was retrieved from a study of blood T cell repertoires in COVID-19. At the level of the study: The study drew acute and convalescent COVID-19 samples from the United States, Italy and Spain. Sources were T cells, B-cell-depleted T cells, or PBMCs; the material itself was cDNA or gDNA.

CDR3 length: 16 residues. Between the trimmed V and J ends, which lost 1 base and 7 bases, there was a span of 14 bases. Germline lookup yields CDR1 SGHTA and CDR2 FQGNSA. Generated by immunoSEQ multiplex PCR, the TCRdb table keeps only in-frame clones and is missing some. The sample records over 150,000 clones, 70% to 90% being singletons. Specimen: peripheral blood. J is TRBJ1-6 and V is TRBV7-2; TRBD1 might be the D (6 bases). This receptor was obtained from a woman in her sixties with COVID-19, enrolled during active disease. CDR3 DNA: TGTGCCAGCAGCTTAGGTGGACAGTTTCTCAATTCACCCCTCCACTTT. Protein product: CASSLGGQFLNSPLHF.